Sequencing of this T cell receptor (beta chain) was carried out in a study of beta chain features in type 1 diabetes. Study-wide points: Shortening that was moderate but significant affected the TCRB CDR3s of Type 1 diabetes patients in all four CD4+ subsets.

V lost 8 bases, J lost 4 bases, and 14 bases lay in between. Germline assignment: CDR1 MNHEY and CDR2 SVGAGI. CDR3 length equals 13 residues. This clone occurred once. What it binds is not known. Every isolated RNA sample was fully reverse transcribed, so sequencing captured expressed TCRB transcripts. Produced via immunoSEQ multiplex PCR; TCRdb's table is partial and in-frame only. The sample holds some 350,000 clones; about 13% are singletons and the top ten take roughly 0.015%. The chain has TRBV6-5 and TRBJ1-2; TRBD1 is a possible D gene (5 bases). Sequencing was done on a sample of naive CD4+ T cells from blood. The origin of this receptor is a woman aged 18-29 years with type 1 diabetes. CDR3 sequence (DNA): TGTGCCAGCGGATCCAGGGATACCTATGGCTACACCTTC. Translating gives CASGSRDTYGYTF.